This T cell receptor (beta chain) stems from a study of cytomegalovirus exposure and HLA in healthy donors. The length of the CDR3 is 11 residues. Germline V gives CDR1 MDHEN, CDR2 SYDVKM. Trimming took off 4 bases at V and 2 bases at J, with 3 bases between the two ends. PCR primers comprised 60 Vbeta and 13 Jbeta primers. Only in-frame clones appear in the TCRdb table, and some are missing; sequencing was by immunoSEQ multiplex PCR. The sample lists around 180,000 clones, 85% occurring once. Regarding this clone: The sample contains more than one DNA sequence encoding this CDR3.

The chain uses TRBV28 and TRBJ2-7; D is unclear. Input material: PBMCs. This TCR came from a boy between 2 and 15 years old in good health and CMV-seronegative. The CDR3 protein is CASSSTYEQYF. CDR3 coding DNA: TGTGCCAGCAGTTCCACCTACGAGCAGTACTTC.